This TCR beta chain was sequenced for a study of CD8 T cells in ankylosing spondylitis. Findings of the study overall: Prior work had noted some motif variants in reactive arthritis blood and synovial fluid. Seemingly distinctive of ankylosing spondylitis blood was a TCR beta motif formed by eight highly homologous variants. Relatively rare in peripheral blood, disease-linked clones were also CD8+. Matched ankylosing spondylitis synovial fluid reportedly contained a significantly enriched population of disease-linked clones.

This clonotype was seen ten or more times. The antigen is undetermined. The CDR3 contains 11 residues. CDR1 SGHRS and CDR2 YFSETQ come from the germline V gene. V lost 4 bases and J lost 5, with 3 bases in between. Quantitative 5'-RACE with molecular barcodes was used to make the TCR beta libraries. TCRdb fed the 5' RACE reads into MiXCR, producing one record per CDR3 protein. Counted here are about 90,000 distinct CDR3 sequences, around 8.3% occurring once; the ten biggest clones make up under 35%. This receptor was identified in a male donor with ankylosing spondylitis. The J gene is TRBJ2-2, the V gene TRBV5-1; D unresolved. The sequencing input was blood, either unsorted or a sorted T cell fraction (not recorded which). CDR3 coding DNA: TGCGCCAGCAGCATAACCGGGGAGCTGTTTTTT. It specifies CASSITGELFF.